This T cell receptor beta chain was obtained from a study of OX40 agonist ivuxolimab in advanced cancers. Looking at the study overall: Partial responses occurred in Three dose-escalation patients, one with hepatocellular carcinoma and two with cutaneous melanoma.

The CDR3 sequence is 13 residues long. The germline V and J ends were trimmed by 5 bases and 8 bases, with 13 bases remaining between them. CDR1 and CDR2 from the germline V gene are MDHEN and SYDVKM. This table comes from immunoSEQ multiplex PCR, and its TCRdb copy is limited to in-frame clones, with some not included. The sample has 50,000 to 60,000 clones; around 89% are singletons. Sequenced material: CD4+ or CD8+ T cells sorted from blood, taken in a trial of the OX40 agonist ivuxolimab. V is TRBV28 and J is TRBJ2-1; TRBD2 is a possible D gene (6 bases). The clonotype originates from an adult with an advanced solid tumor such as melanoma, head and neck, liver or kidney cancer. In DNA form, the CDR3 reads TGTGCCAGCAGTCAACTACCTAGCGATGAGCAGTTCTTC. Protein sequence: CASSQLPSDEQFF.